These 13 T cell receptor beta chains originate from one sample sequenced in a study of cytomegalovirus exposure and HLA in healthy donors (dated by TCRdb to about 2017). Libraries were constructed by the immunoSEQ multiplex PCR assay. For the multiplex PCR, a mixture combining 60 forward primers for TCR Vbeta segments and 13 reverse primers for TCR Jbeta segments was used. Imported from immuneACCESS, the table was reduced by TCRdb to in-frame sequences with V and J called. These copies leave out some clones; in studies compared against another copy, an unresolved V gene accounts for under half, and the cause of the remainder is not known. The sample records around 150,000 clones, approximately 62% of which are singletons. The top ten constitute approximately 1.5% of the sample. Sequenced material: PBMCs. The receptors shown here come from a man between 45 and 60 years old in good health and CMV-seronegative.

This clone was counted a few times. The chain recombines TRBV5-4 with TRBJ2-7, with 8 bases fitting TRBD2. V trimming: 1 base; J trimming: 2 bases; junction bases outside the gene matches: 5. CDR3 length equals 15 residues. The germline V gene encodes CDR1 SGHNT and CDR2 YYREEE (reference sequence). The CDR3 sequence: CASSLSGGVTYEQYF. The DNA of the CDR3 is TGTGCCAGCAGCTTGTCCGGGGGGGTCACCTACGAGCAGTACTTC.

The chain uses TRBV6-5 and TRBJ1-1; the D gene is possibly TRBD1 (6 bases). V dropped 4 bases and J dropped 5 bases, with 17 bases sitting between them. This CDR3 has 15 residues. From germline, CDR1 is MNHEY and CDR2 SVGAGI. The CDR3 spells CASSWGRGTLTEAFF. CDR3 nucleotide sequence: TGTGCCAGCAGTTGGGGGAGGGGGACACTAACTGAAGCTTTCTTT.

The chain recombines TRBV18 with TRBJ2-5; 8 nucleotides line up with TRBD1. The CDR3 sequence is 17 residues long. Germline CDR1 and CDR2: KGHSH and LQKENI. With 4 bases clipped from V and 4 bases from J, the junction kept 14 bases outside the gene matches. CDR3 protein: CASSRNTGQGSSETQYF. In DNA, the CDR3 is TGTGCCAGCTCACGGAACACAGGACAGGGTTCATCAGAGACCCAGTACTTC.

This clone was seen a few times. Other nucleotide sequences in the sample specify the same CDR3. The gene calls are TRBV7-2 and TRBJ1-2; weak D call: TRBD1 (6 bases). The CDR3 loop spans 15 amino acids. The germline V and J ends were trimmed by 5 bases and 4 bases, with 17 bases remaining between them. CDR1 SGHTA and CDR2 FQGNSA come from the germline V gene. CDR3 in DNA: TGTGCCAGCAGCCAGACGGGGGGCTTAGGCTATGGCTACACCTTC. It is translated as CASSQTGGLGYGYTF.

V is TRBV28 and J is TRBJ2-7; 7 nucleotides match TRBD2. This CDR3 is 15 amino acids long. The trim removed 3 bases at V and 0 bases at J, leaving 5 bases unmatched. Looked up from germline, CDR1 is MDHEN and CDR2 is SYDVKM. The DNA for the CDR3 is TGTGCCAGCAGTTTTCAGCGGGGCAGCTCCTACGAGCAGTACTTC. Translated: CASSFQRGSSYEQYF.

This chain joins TRBV5-1 and TRBJ1-1; 7 bases align to TRBD1. The V segment lost 4 bases and the J segment 2 bases; nucleotides outside the gene matches: 5. CDR3 length: 14 residues. The germline V gene encodes CDR1 SGHRS and CDR2 YFSETQ. The CDR3 here is CASSGRQGNTEAFF. The CDR3 bases are TGCGCCAGCAGCGGAAGACAGGGAAACACTGAAGCTTTCTTT.

The rearrangement links TRBV6-5 to TRBJ2-7; 7 bases are shared with TRBD2. Germline values: CDR1 MNHEY, CDR2 SVGAGI. This CDR3 has 15 amino acids. The V and J ends lost 7 bases and 2 bases, in that order; junction bases with no gene match: 11. Here the CDR3 DNA reads TGTGCCAGCACCGGGTGGGGGGAGGGGACCTACGAGCAGTACTTC. Amino acids: CASTGWGEGTYEQYF.

This rearrangement joins TRBV5-1 to TRBJ1-5; D call uncertain. The CDR3 contains 14 residues. Germline values: CDR1 SGHRS, CDR2 YFSETQ. V was cut by 0 bases and J by 7 bases, with 11 bases left in between. This chain's CDR3 is CASSLAGVGQPQHF. The CDR3 DNA follows: TGCGCCAGCAGCTTGGCCGGGGTGGGCCAGCCCCAGCATTTT.

The rearrangement joins TRBV18 to TRBJ2-5; TRBD1 aligns across 9 bases. This CDR3 contains 15 residues. The V gene's germline CDR1 is KGHSH and CDR2 LQKENI. After removal of 5 bases from V and 4 bases from J, the junction contained 8 bases not matched to a gene. The CDR3 here is CASSVIQGAGETQYF. The CDR3 DNA sequence: TGTGCCAGCTCAGTTATACAGGGGGCAGGAGAGACCCAGTACTTC.

The V call is TRBV11-2, the J call TRBJ2-3, with a tentative D call TRBD1 (6 bases). The CDR3 is 17 residues long. V lost 0 bases, J lost 5 bases, and 18 bases lay in between. Per the germline V gene, CDR1 is SGHAT and CDR2 is FQNNGV. CDR3 nucleotide sequence: TGTGCCAGCAGCTTAGAGGTCGGCAGGGGAAGTAAAGATACGCAGTATTTT. Protein sequence: CASSLEVGRGSKDTQYF.

The chain employs TRBV18 and TRBJ2-7; 11 bases map to TRBD2. This CDR3 is 17 amino acids long. Germline V gene sequence: CDR1 KGHSH, CDR2 LQKENI. V shed 6 bases, J shed 0 bases, and the junction held 10 bases outside the gene matches. Here the CDR3 DNA reads TGTGCCAGCTCTCGAGGTAGCGGGGGGGAGAGCTCCTACGAGCAGTACTTC. It is translated as CASSRGSGGESSYEQYF.

The chain couples TRBV7-8 to TRBJ2-1; 9 bases line up with TRBD1. Germline CDR1 SGHVS, CDR2 FQNEAQ. CDR3 length equals 19 residues. After removal of 5 bases from V and 3 bases from J, the junction contained 17 bases not matched to a gene. In DNA, the CDR3 is TGTGCCAGCAGCCCCAGGACAGGGGCTGCCCAATTTATCTACAATGAGCAGTTCTTC. It specifies CASSPRTGAAQFIYNEQFF.

This clone has more than one count but fewer than ten. The chain is built from TRBV9 and TRBJ2-5, with 11 bases aligning to TRBD2. This CDR3 is built from 16 residues. Trimming removed 3 bases from V and 2 bases from J; junction bases left unmatched: 6. Germline V gene lookup returns CDR1 SGDLS and CDR2 YYNGEE. CDR3 region: CASSATSGGYQETQYF. For the CDR3, the DNA is TGTGCCAGCAGCGCAACTAGCGGGGGTTATCAAGAGACCCAGTACTTC. Full variable domain (outside the CDR3, taken from reference TRBV9 and TRBJ2-5): DSGVTQTPKHLITATGQRVTLRCSPRSGDLSVYWYQQSLDQGLQFLIQYYNGEERAKGNILERFSAQQFPDLHSELNLSSLELGDSALYFCASSATSGGYQETQYFGPGTRLLVL.